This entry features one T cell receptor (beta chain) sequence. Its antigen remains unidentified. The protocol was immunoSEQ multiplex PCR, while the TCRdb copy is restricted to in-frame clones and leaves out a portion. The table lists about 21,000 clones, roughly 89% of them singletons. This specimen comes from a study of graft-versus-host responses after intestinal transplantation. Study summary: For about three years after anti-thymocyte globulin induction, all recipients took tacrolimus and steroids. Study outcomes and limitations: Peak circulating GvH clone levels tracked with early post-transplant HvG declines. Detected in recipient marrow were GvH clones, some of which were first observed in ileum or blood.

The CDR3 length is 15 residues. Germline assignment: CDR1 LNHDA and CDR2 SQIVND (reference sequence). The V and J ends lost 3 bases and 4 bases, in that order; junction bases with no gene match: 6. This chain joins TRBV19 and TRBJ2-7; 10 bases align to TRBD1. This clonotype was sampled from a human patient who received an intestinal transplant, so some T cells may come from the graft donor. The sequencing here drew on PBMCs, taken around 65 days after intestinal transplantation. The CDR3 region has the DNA TGTGCCAGTAGTATGTGGGGACAGGGGTTGTACGAGCAGTACTTC. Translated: CASSMWGQGLYEQYF.